These 10 T cell receptor beta chains share one sample of origin, sequenced in a study of response to subunit inactivated influenza vaccine. TCRdb redid the calling of the RT-PCR reads with MiXCR, one entry per CDR3 protein. Of about 620,000 distinct CDR3 sequences detected, about an eighth appear once; the ten largest clones hold roughly 10%. The sequencing here drew on PBMCs from blood, taken on the day of vaccination. Receptors originate from a man aged 50 to 60 who received an inactivated influenza vaccine.

This chain joins TRBV5-1 and TRBJ2-7, with 10 bases that match TRBD1. Per the germline V gene, CDR1 is SGHRS and CDR2 is YFSETQ. CDR3 length: 14 residues. Unmatched junction bases numbered 2, after V lost 0 bases and J lost 5 bases. CDR3 protein: CASSLGGQGNEQYF. The CDR3 DNA is TGCGCCAGCAGCTTGGGGGGACAGGGGAACGAGCAGTACTTC.

This clonotype was recorded at least ten times. V usage is TRBV7-9 and J usage is TRBJ2-3; 11 bases align to TRBD2. V shed 5 bases, J shed 8 bases, and the junction held 9 bases outside the gene matches. CDR1 and CDR2 from the germline V gene are SEHNR and FQNEAQ (reference sequence). The CDR3 consists of 15 residues. The CDR3 loop reads CASSVLAGDSGTQYF. CDR3 coding DNA: TGTGCCAGCAGCGTACTAGCGGGAGATAGTGGTACGCAGTATTTT.

The rearrangement uses TRBV10-3 and TRBJ2-3, with D uncertain. This CDR3 has 12 amino acids. In germline, CDR1 is ENHRY, CDR2 SYGVKD. Trimming cost V 8 bases and J 0 bases, with 6 bases left between them. The CDR3 nucleotides read TGTGCCATCGCAGCTAGCACAGATACGCAGTATTTT. Translating it yields CAIAASTDTQYF.

This clonotype was found a few times. V usage is TRBV3-1 and J usage is TRBJ1-2, with D tentatively TRBD1 (6 bases). CDR1 is LGHDT, CDR2 YNNKEL, per germline (reference sequence). Trimming removed 5 bases from V and 2 bases from J, with 15 bases in between. The CDR3 loop spans 15 amino acids. The CDR3 loop reads CASSSRTASNYGYTF. The DNA of the CDR3 is TGTGCCAGCAGCTCGAGGACAGCAAGCAACTATGGCTACACCTTC. Based on the CDR3 plus reference TRBV3-1 and TRBJ1-2, the full variable domain is DTAVSQTPKYLVTQMGNDKSIKCEQNLGHDTMYWYKQDSKKFLKIMFSYNNKELIINETVPNRFSPKSPDKAHLNLHINSLELGDSAVYFCASSSRTASNYGYTFGSGTRLTVV.

The gene calls are TRBV6-1 and TRBJ1-4, with D possibly TRBD1 on 5 matching bases. The CDR3 sequence is 18 residues long. V lost 6 bases and J 0 bases, leaving 20 bases between the germline ends. From germline, CDR1 is MNHNS and CDR2 SASEGT. CDR3 residues: CASRRGRVNSATNEKLFF. CDR3 nucleotide sequence: TGTGCCAGCAGACGGGGCAGGGTAAACTCTGCAACTAATGAAAAACTGTTTTTT.

The J gene is TRBJ2-7, the V gene TRBV4-1, with a weak D call TRBD2 (7 bases). This CDR3 is 18 amino acids long. Germline-derived CDR1 and CDR2 are MGHRA and YSYEKL. Trimming removed 0 bases from V and 4 bases from J, with 22 bases in between. The DNA of the CDR3 is TGCGCCAGCAGCCAAGATCTAGGGGGGGATTGGAAACTATACGAGCAGTACTTC. Translation: CASSQDLGGDWKLYEQYF.

A few counts support this clonotype. The chain couples TRBV12-3 or TRBV12-4 to TRBJ1-1, with D tentatively TRBD1 (5 bases). The CDR3 has 16 amino acids. Trimming took off 3 bases at V and 5 bases at J, with 19 bases between the two ends. For the CDR3, the DNA is TGTGCCAGCAGTTTGAATCCACCCGGGGGGTGGACTGAAGCTTTCTTT. This translates into CASSLNPPGGWTEAFF.

Only a few counts were recorded for this clonotype. The chain has TRBV14 and TRBJ2-3, with D tentatively TRBD2 (6 bases). The CDR3 has 17 amino acids. Germline V gives CDR1 SGHDN, CDR2 FVKESK. Trimming pared 0 bases from V and 2 bases from J, leaving 15 bases between. The CDR3 reads CASSQEYAGRTTDTQYF. DNA for the CDR3: TGTGCCAGCAGCCAAGAATATGCGGGAAGAACCACAGATACGCAGTATTTT.

This rearrangement joins TRBV15 to TRBJ1-3; no clear D. The germline V gene encodes CDR1 LNHNV and CDR2 YYDKDF (reference sequence). The CDR3 is 15 residues long. V was cut by 1 base and J by 4 bases, with 11 bases left in between. The chain's CDR3 is CATSRGRVPGNTIYF. Written as DNA, the CDR3 is TGTGCCACCAGCAGAGGGAGGGTCCCAGGAAACACCATATATTTT.

The chain has TRBV3-1 and TRBJ2-6, with unresolved D. The CDR3 extends over 15 amino acids. Germline V lookup: CDR1 LGHDT, CDR2 YNNKEL (reference sequence). The germline V and J ends were trimmed by 1 base and 4 bases, with 8 bases remaining between them. For the CDR3, the DNA is TGTGCCAGCAGCCAAGGGTACGGGGGGGCCAACGTCCTGACTTTC. Translation: CASSQGYGGANVLTF. The full variable domain, its missing parts supplied by reference TRBV3-1 and TRBJ2-6, is DTAVSQTPKYLVTQMGNDKSIKCEQNLGHDTMYWYKQDSKKFLKIMFSYNNKELIINETVPNRFSPKSPDKAHLNLHINSLELGDSAVYFCASSQGYGGANVLTFGAGSRLTVL.